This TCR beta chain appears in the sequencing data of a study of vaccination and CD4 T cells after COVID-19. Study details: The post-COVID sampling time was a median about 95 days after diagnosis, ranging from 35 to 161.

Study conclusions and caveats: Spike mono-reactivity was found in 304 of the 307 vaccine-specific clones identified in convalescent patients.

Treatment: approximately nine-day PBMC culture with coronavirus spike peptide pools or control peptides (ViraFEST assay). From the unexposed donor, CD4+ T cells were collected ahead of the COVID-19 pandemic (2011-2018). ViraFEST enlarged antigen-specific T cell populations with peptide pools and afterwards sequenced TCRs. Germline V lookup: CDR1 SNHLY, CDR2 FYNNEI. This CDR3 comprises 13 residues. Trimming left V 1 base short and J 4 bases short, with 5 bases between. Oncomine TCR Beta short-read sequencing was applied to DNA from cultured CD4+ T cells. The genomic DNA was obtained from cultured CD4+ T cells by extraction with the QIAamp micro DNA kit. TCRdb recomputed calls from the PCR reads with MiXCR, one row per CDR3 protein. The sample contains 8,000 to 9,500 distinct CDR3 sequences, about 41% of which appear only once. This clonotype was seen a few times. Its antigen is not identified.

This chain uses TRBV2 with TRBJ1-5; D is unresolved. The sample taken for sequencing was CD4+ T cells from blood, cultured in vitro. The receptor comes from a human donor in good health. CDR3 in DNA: TGTGCCAGCAGTGAAGGCAGAAATCAGCCCCAGCATTTT. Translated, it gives CASSEGRNQPQHF.